The present T cell receptor (beta chain) was sequenced within a study of cytomegalovirus exposure and HLA in healthy donors. Study findings and constraints: TCR beta chains associated with HLA were, in a later analysis, more clonally expanded than equally common others. It was reported that TCR beta sequences correctly inferred the HLA-A and HLA-B alleles for most subjects. The study had only CMV serostatus as immune exposure information. The study listed roughly 160 cytomegalovirus-associated TCR beta chains.

Regarding this clone: The antigen remains unidentified.

Germline-derived CDR1 and CDR2 are MGHRA and YSYEKL. CDR3 length equals 15 residues. V lost 0 bases, J lost 3 bases, and 12 bases lay in between. Primers: 60 Vbeta forward and 13 Jbeta reverse. The assay was immunoSEQ multiplex PCR, and TCRdb's table has in-frame clones only and misses some. The data show approximately 150,000 clones, about four fifths seen once. The sequence was collected from a man in his fifties in good health and CMV-seropositive. Sequencing was carried out using PBMCs. The chain carries TRBV4-1 and TRBJ2-7, with D possibly matching TRBD2 (7 bases). The CDR3 reads CASSQEGGAFYEQYF. The CDR3 coding sequence is TGCGCCAGCAGCCAAGAGGGGGGGGCGTTCTACGAGCAGTACTTC.